Listed below are T cell receptor beta chains from one sample, sequenced in a study of T cell repertoires in ileal Crohn's disease. This table comes from immunoSEQ multiplex PCR, and its TCRdb copy is limited to in-frame clones, with some not included. The repertoire holds 15,000 to 20,000 clones, with 72% as singletons. The sample taken for sequencing was ileal tissue. These receptors all come from an adult with Crohn's disease. Each CDR3 is given with its conserved first and last residue. The D gene is left open where the match is weak. Some rows have no size entry. The others give once, few or many, or a class for an expanded clone.

abundance,v_gene,j_gene,d_gene,CDR3aa,CDR3nt
-,TRBV7-2,TRBJ1-2,-,CASSFGSGSVYGYTF,TGTGCCAGCAGCTTCGGTAGTGGGAGCGTCTATGGCTACACCTTC
-,TRBV10-3,TRBJ2-2,-,CAISGQISGELFF,TGTGCCATCAGCGGACAGATCTCCGGGGAGCTGTTTTTT
-,TRBV9,TRBJ2-7,-,CASSKTTPGSYEQYF,TGTGCCAGCAGCAAGACGACCCCCGGGTCCTACGAGCAGTACTTC
-,TRBV6-1,TRBJ2-7,TRBD2,CASSPTSGSSYEQYF,TGTGCCAGCAGTCCGACTAGCGGGAGCTCCTACGAGCAGTACTTC
-,TRBV5-6,TRBJ1-4,-,CASSLWTAEKLFF,TGTGCCAGCAGCTTGTGGACAGCTGAAAAACTGTTTTTT
-,TRBV28,TRBJ1-2,-,CASSLAGEWNGYTF,TGTGCCAGCAGTTTAGCAGGGGAGTGGAATGGCTACACCTTC
-,TRBV18,TRBJ2-7,TRBD1,CASSAGQVGKVVQYF,TGTGCCAGCTCCGCGGGACAGGTGGGAAAGGTGGTCCAGTACTTC
-,TRBV6-4,TRBJ2-1,TRBD1,CASSDSAGGYNEQFF,TGTGCCAGCAGTGACTCGGCAGGGGGCTACAATGAGCAGTTCTTC
-,TRBV7-9,TRBJ1-2,-,CASSSWAGNYGYTF,TGTGCCAGCAGCTCGTGGGCAGGCAACTATGGCTACACCTTC
-,TRBV2,TRBJ1-6,-,CASSATSSAVFGNSPLHF,TGTGCCAGCAGTGCCACTAGCTCTGCAGTTTTTGGTAATTCACCCCTCCACTTT
-,TRBV19,TRBJ1-5,-,CASSIGWGADGNQPQHF,TGTGCCAGTAGTATAGGCTGGGGCGCCGATGGCAATCAGCCCCAGCATTTT
once,TRBV7-8,TRBJ1-2,TRBD1,CASSARPGTGVFGYTF,TGTGCCAGCAGCGCCCGGCCCGGGACAGGGGTATTTGGCTACACCTTC
-,TRBV18,TRBJ2-7,TRBD2,CASSSSGGTNEQYF,TGTGCCAGCTCATCTAGCGGGGGGACCAACGAGCAGTACTTC
few,TRBV14,TRBJ2-3,-,CASSPLTSKTDTQYF,TGTGCCAGCAGTCCGCTGACTAGTAAAACAGATACGCAGTATTTT
few,TRBV2,TRBJ2-7,TRBD2,CASRPGTSSSYEQYF,TGTGCCAGTCGACCCGGGACTAGCAGTTCCTACGAGCAGTACTTC
-,TRBV5-1,TRBJ2-1,TRBD2,CASSRTSGGVPDEQFF,TGCGCCAGCAGCAGGACTAGCGGGGGGGTTCCGGATGAGCAGTTCTTC
-,TRBV7-6,TRBJ2-7,TRBD2,CASSAQRAGVTGGEQYF,TGTGCCAGCAGCGCACAGAGAGCGGGAGTTACGGGGGGCGAGCAGTACTTC
-,TRBV30,TRBJ2-7,-,CAWSVGPYEQYF,TGTGCCTGGAGTGTGGGGCCCTACGAGCAGTACTTC
-,TRBV30,TRBJ2-1,-,CAWSAQGGQEQFF,TGTGCCTGGAGTGCCCAAGGGGGACAAGAGCAGTTCTTC
-,TRBV30,TRBJ1-4,TRBD1,CAWSSRQGEKLFF,TGTGCCTGGAGTAGTCGACAGGGTGAAAAACTGTTTTTT
few,TRBV7-9,TRBJ2-3,-,CASSFSSGSTDTQYF,TGTGCCAGCAGCTTCTCGTCCGGGAGCACAGATACGCAGTATTTT
once,TRBV28,TRBJ1-1,-,CASTRGGASTEAFF,TGTGCCAGCACCCGAGGGGGTGCCTCCACTGAAGCTTTCTTT